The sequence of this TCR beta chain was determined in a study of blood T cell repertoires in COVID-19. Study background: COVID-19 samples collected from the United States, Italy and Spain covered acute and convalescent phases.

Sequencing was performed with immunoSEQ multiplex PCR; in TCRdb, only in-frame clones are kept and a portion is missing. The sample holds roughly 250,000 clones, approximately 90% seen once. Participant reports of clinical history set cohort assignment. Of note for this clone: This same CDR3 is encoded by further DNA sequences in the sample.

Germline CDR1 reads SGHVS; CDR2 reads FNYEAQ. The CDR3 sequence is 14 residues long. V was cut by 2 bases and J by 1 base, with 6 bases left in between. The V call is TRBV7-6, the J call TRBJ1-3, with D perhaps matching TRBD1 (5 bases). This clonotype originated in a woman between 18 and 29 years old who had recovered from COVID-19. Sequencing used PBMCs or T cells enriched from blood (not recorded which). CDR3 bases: TGTGCCAGCAGCTTAAGGGGTTCTGGAAACACCATATATTTT. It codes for CASSLRGSGNTIYF.